This is a list of T cell receptor beta chains from one sample in a study of blood T cell repertoires in COVID-19. Sequencing was performed with immunoSEQ multiplex PCR; in TCRdb, only in-frame clones are kept and a portion is missing. The sample gives over 150,000 clones, around 83% of which show up once; around 6.2% is in the top ten. The sequenced sample was PBMCs or T cells enriched from blood (not recorded which). The receptors shown here come from a man aged 40-49 years who had recovered from COVID-19. Both conserved end residues are part of each CDR3. The order of the fields is V gene, J gene, CDR3 protein.

>TRBV19|TRBJ1-5
CASSLRDRGSNQPQHF
>TRBV5-1|TRBJ2-7
CASSLGDRSSYEQYF
>TRBV14|TRBJ2-5
CASSRLGPETQYF
>TRBV7-9|TRBJ2-1
CASSPDSMDEQFF
>TRBV11-2|TRBJ1-1
CASSPVVGGEAFF
>TRBV30|TRBJ2-7
CAWSADTGEQYF
>TRBV19|TRBJ2-7
CASSSGTGSNEQYF
>TRBV28|TRBJ2-7
CASSTGEQYF
>TRBV12-3/TRBV12-4|TRBJ2-5
CASSLAGGETQYF
>TRBV19|TRBJ1-5
CASTTRVLGDQPQHF
>TRBV18|TRBJ1-3
CASSPSTNSGNTIYF
>TRBV9|TRBJ1-2
CASSQQDRDYGYTF
>TRBV27|TRBJ1-6
CASSFGSNSPLHF
>TRBV24-1|TRBJ1-1
CATKSQSNTEAFF
>TRBV29-1|TRBJ1-5
CSVGTGGGQPQHF
>TRBV19|TRBJ1-3
CASSRRRGPTGNTIYF